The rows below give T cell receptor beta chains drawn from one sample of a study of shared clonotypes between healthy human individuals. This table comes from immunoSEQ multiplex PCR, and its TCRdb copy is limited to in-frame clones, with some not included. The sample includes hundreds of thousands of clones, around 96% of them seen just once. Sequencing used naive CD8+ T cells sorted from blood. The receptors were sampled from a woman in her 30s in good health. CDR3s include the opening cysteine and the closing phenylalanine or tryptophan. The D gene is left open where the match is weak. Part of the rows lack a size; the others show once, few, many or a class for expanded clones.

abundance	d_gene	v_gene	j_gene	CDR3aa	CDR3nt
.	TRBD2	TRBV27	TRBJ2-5	CASSTAAGLARETQYF	TGTGCCAGCAGTACTGCCGCCGGACTAGCAAGAGAGACCCAGTACTTC
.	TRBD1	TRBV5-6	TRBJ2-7	CASSLYQGAWEQYF	TGTGCCAGCAGCTTGTACCAGGGGGCCTGGGAGCAGTACTTC
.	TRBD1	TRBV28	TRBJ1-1	CASSSQGASGFAFF	TGTGCCAGCAGCTCCCAGGGGGCAAGTGGATTTGCTTTCTTT
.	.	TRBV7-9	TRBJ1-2	CASSYGANLDGYTF	TGTGCCAGCAGCTACGGGGCTAACCTCGATGGCTACACCTTC
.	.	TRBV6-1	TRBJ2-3	CASSEGPNTQYF	TGTGCCAGCAGTGAAGGCCCCAATACGCAGTATTTT
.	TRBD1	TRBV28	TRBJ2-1	CASSQNRGYEQFF	TGTGCCAGCAGCCAGAACAGGGGGTATGAGCAGTTCTTC
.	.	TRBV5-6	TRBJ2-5	CASSLAGFSMETQYF	TGTGCCAGCAGCTTGGCTGGGTTTAGCATGGAGACCCAGTACTTC
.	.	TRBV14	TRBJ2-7	CASSEGVRTYEQYF	TGTGCCAGCAGCGAAGGGGTGCGCACCTACGAGCAGTACTTC
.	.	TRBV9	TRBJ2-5	CASSVGHRTEQETQYF	TGTGCCAGCAGCGTAGGTCACAGGACCGAACAAGAGACCCAGTACTTC
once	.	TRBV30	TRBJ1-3	CAWSGPGPDCGNTIYF	TGTGCCTGGAGTGGTCCAGGGCCGGACTGTGGAAACACCATATATTTT
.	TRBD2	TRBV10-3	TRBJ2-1	CAISESAASGDNNEQFF	TGTGCCATCAGTGAGTCAGCGGCTAGCGGGGATAACAATGAGCAGTTCTTC
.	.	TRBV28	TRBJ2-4	CASSFALLAKNIQYF	TGTGCCAGCAGTTTCGCGCTTCTAGCCAAAAACATTCAGTACTTC
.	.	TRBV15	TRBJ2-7	CATSRERAFSYEQYF	TGTGCCACCAGCAGAGAGCGGGCCTTCTCCTACGAGCAGTACTTC
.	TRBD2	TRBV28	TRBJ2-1	CASSLPGGSYNEQFF	TGTGCCAGCAGTTTACCGGGAGGGTCTTACAATGAGCAGTTCTTC
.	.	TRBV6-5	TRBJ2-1	CASSYSGTEQFF	TGTGCCAGCAGTTACTCTGGGACCGAGCAGTTCTTC
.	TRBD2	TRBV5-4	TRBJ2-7	CASSSTRGVGYEQYF	TGTGCCAGCAGTTCTACCCGGGGGGTCGGTTACGAGCAGTACTTC
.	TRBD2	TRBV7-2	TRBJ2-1	CASSLAGTSGANEQFF	TGTGCCAGCAGCTTAGCGGGGACTAGCGGGGCCAATGAGCAGTTCTTC
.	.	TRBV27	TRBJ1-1	CASSPEMNTEAFF	TGTGCCAGCAGTCCCGAGATGAACACTGAAGCTTTCTTT
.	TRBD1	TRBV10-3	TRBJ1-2	CAISSTGGGYTF	TGTGCCATCAGTTCGACAGGGGGGGGCTACACCTTC
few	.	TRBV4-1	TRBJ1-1	CASSQARNTEAFF	TGCGCCAGCAGCCAAGCCAGGAACACTGAAGCTTTCTTT